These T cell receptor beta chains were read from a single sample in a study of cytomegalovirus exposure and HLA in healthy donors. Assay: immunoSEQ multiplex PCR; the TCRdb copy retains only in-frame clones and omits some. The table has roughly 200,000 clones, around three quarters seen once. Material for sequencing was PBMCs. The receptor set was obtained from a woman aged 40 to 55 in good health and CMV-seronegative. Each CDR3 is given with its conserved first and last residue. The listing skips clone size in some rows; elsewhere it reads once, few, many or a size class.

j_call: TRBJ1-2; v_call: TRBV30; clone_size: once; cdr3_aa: CAWTPGQSSYGYTF
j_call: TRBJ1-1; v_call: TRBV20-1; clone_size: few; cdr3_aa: CSARRGAAFF
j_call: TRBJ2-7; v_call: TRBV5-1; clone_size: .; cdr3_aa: CASSLITGTGGYEQYF
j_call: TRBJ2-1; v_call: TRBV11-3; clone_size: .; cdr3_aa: CASSLAPGNEQFF
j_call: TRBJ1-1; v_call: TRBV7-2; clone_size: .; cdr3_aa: CASSRDRQGYRSEAFF
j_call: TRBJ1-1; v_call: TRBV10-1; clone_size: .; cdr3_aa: CASSESGGAVTEAFF
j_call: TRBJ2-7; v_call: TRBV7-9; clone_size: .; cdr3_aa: CASSWEGGPQFEQYF
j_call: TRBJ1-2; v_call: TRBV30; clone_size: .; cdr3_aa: CAWGGDRRYGYTF
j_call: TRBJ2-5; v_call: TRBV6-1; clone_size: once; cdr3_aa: CASSEIGTKKETQYF
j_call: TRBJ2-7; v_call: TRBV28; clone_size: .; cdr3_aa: CASSLPYSGSSGEQYF
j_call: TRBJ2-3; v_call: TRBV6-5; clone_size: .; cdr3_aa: CASRRSRTSTDTQYF
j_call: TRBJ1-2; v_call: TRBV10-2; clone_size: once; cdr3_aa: CASSESGGYGYTF
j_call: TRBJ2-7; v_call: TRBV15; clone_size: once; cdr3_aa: CATSRDPGGYEQYF
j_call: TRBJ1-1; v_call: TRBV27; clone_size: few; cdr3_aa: CASSSLGGNTEAFF
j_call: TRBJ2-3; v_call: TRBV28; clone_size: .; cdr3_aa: CASSLAYRGRDTQYF
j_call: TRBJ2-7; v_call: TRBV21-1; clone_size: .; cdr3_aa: CASSKVGSGRAGASGSSNEQYF
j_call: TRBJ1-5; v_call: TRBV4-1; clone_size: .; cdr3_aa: CASSQSVQGNQPQHF
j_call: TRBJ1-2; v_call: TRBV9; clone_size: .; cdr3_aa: CASSLGQGNGYTF
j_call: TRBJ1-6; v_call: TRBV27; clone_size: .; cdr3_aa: CASSPYINSPLHF
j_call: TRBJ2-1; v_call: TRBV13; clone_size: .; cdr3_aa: CASSLSLYNEQFF
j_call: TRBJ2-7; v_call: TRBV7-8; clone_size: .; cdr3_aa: CASRRLAGHEQYF
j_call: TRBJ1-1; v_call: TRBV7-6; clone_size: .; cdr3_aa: CASSLTPGEITEAFF
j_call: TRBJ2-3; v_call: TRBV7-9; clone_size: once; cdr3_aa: CASSLRLEDTQYF
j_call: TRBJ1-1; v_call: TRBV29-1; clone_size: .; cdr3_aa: CSGGQQNTEAFF
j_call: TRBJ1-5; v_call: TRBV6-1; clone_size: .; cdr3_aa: CASSVGLRGQVQPQHF
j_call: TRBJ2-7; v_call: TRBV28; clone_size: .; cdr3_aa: CASSLWRDRGVTYEQYF
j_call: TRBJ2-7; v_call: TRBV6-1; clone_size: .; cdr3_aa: CASSETNYEQYF
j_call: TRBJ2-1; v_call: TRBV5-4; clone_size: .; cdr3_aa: CASSSGQGRNEQFF
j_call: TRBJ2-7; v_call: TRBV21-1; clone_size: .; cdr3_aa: CASSNNKGQKYEQYF
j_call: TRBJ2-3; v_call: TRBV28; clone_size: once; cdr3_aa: CASRGQAGGTDTQYF
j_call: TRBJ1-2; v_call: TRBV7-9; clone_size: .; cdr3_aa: CASNLGGLGGYTF
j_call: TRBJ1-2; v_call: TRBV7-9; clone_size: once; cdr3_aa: CASSLELTANYGYTF
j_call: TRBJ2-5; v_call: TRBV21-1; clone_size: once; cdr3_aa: CASSTWGGETQYF
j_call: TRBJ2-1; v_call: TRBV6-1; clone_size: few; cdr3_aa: CASSEGAHRGAYNEQFF
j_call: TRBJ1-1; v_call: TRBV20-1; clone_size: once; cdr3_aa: CIPGNTEAFF
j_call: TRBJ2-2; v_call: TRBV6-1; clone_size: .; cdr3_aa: CASSAPVGGSANTGELFF
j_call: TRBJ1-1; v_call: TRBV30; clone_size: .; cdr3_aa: CAWSGQGTGIRAFF
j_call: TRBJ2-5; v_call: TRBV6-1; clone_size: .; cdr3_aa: CASSESWGPQETQYF
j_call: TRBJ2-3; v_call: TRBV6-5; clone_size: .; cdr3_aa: CASSQSGSLSDTQYF
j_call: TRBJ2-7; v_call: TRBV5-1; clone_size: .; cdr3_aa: CASSWSSGAYEQYF
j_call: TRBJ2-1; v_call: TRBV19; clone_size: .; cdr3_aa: CASRPRGTSAYNEQFF
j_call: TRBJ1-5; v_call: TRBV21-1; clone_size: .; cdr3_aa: CASSKALRQPQHF
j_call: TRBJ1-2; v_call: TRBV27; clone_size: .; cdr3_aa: CASRPTWTGVGYGYTF
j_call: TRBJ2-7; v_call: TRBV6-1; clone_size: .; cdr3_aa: CASSLAREGRKQYF
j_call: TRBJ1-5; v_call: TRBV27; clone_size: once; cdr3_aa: CASSPGGARNQPQHF
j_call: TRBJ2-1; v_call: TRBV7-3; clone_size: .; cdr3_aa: CASSLGGRSNEQFF
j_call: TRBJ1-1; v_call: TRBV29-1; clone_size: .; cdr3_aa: CSVEKGPKEAFF
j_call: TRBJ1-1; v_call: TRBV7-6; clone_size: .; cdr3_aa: CASSPPTGENTEAFF
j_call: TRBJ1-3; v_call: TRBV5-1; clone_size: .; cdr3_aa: CASSLDTAGSGNTIYF
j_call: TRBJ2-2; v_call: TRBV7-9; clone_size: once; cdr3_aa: CASSFRAGGPDTGELFF
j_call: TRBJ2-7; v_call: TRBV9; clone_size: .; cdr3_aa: CASSPGVANEQYF
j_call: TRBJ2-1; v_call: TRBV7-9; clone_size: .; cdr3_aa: CASSLGGGDYNEQFF
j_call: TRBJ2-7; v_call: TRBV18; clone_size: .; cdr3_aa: CASSPGQYEQYF